This T cell receptor (beta chain) was identified in a study of T cell repertoires in cytomegalovirus infection. Looking at the study overall: Both CMV infection and a matching HLA type were indicated by public TCR beta signatures. Study-wide results and limits: CMV-specific TCR beta clonotypes restricted by HLA-C were the ones dominating the ex vivo response.

This clonotype was detected a few times. Antigen specificity is unknown. V gave up 4 bases and J gave up 7 bases, with 19 bases separating them. Looked up from germline, CDR1 is LGHNT and CDR2 is FRNRAP. CDR3 size: 15 residues. TCRdb called the reads again in MiXCR, with one record for every CDR3 protein. The sample has around 280,000 distinct CDR3 sequences, roughly 13% seen once. The source of this sequence is a human donor in good health (CMV status not recorded). Some clones in this sample may be carry-over from other donors' samples. The V and J genes are TRBV12-5 and TRBJ1-2; tentatively, D is TRBD1 (6 bases). The specimen sequenced was PBMCs. The CDR3 nucleotides are TGTGCTAGTGGTTCCACTACAGGGTTTGGGGGTGGCTACACCTTC. Translation: CASGSTTGFGGGYTF.